The 11 T cell receptor beta chains presented below share a single source sample, sequenced in a study of T cells in Graves' hyperthyroidism and ophthalmopathy. There were TCR beta CDR3 regions amplified from RNA transcripts. HTBI primers were the set used in a first-round RT-PCR of the TCR CDR3. In TCRdb, the multiplex PCR reads were re-called with MiXCR into one record per CDR3 protein. In the table there are around 500,000 distinct CDR3 sequences, approximately 15% of which are singletons. Sequencing used blood. These receptors all come from a woman aged 18-30 years with Graves' hyperthyroidism.

The chain joins TRBV9 to TRBJ2-2; D is ambiguous. CDR1 and CDR2 from the germline V gene are SGDLS and YYNGEE. This CDR3 spans 16 amino acids. V was trimmed by 1 base and J by 0 bases, leaving 10 bases between them. CDR3 sequence reads: CASSVTSEANTGELFF. CDR3 nucleotide sequence: TGTGCCAGCAGCGTAACCTCAGAGGCGAACACCGGGGAGCTGTTTTTT.

In its sample, this clonotype was seen a few times. The V gene is TRBV20-1, the J gene TRBJ2-5, with TRBD2 identical over 7 bases. The ends lost 4 bases at V and 1 base at J; junction bases unmatched: 6. The CDR3 spans 14 residues. In germline, CDR1 is DFQATT, CDR2 SNEGSKA (reference sequence). This CDR3 is CSATVTSAQETQYF. CDR3 bases: TGCAGTGCTACTGTCACTAGCGCCCAAGAGACCCAGTACTTC.

This clonotype showed up many times. The gene calls are TRBV7-3 and TRBJ2-2, with D perhaps TRBD2 (6 bases). This CDR3 region has 14 residues. Trimming shortened V by 5 bases and J by 2 bases, and 9 bases separated the two germline ends. CDR1 is SGHTA and CDR2 is FQGTGA in the germline V gene. Here the CDR3 DNA reads TGTGCCAGCAGCCCGGGACTTAACACCGGGGAGCTGTTTTTT. Amino acid sequence: CASSPGLNTGELFF.

This clonotype appeared many times. CDR3 sequence (DNA): TGCAGCGTTGTTTCCGGGACAGGCAAACTAGCCAAAAACATTCAGTACTTC. Translating gives CSVVSGTGKLAKNIQYF. The genes are TRBV29-1 and TRBJ2-4; TRBD1 matches 8 bases. Germline V gives CDR1 SQVTM, CDR2 ANQGSEA. This CDR3 is 17 amino acids long. After removal of 4 bases from V and 0 bases from J, the junction contained 11 bases not matched to a gene. Together with reference TRBV29-1 and TRBJ2-4, the CDR3 gives the full variable domain: SAVISQKPSRDICQRGTSLTIQCQVDSQVTMMFWYRQQPGQSLTLIATANQGSEATYESGFVIDKFPISRPNLTFSTLTVSNMSPEDSSIYLCSVVSGTGKLAKNIQYFGAGTRLSVL.

The chain links TRBV29-1 to TRBJ2-7, with a tentative D call TRBD1 (5 bases). Trimming removed 1 base at V and 3 bases at J, with 13 bases between. The CDR3 runs to 14 residues. Germline-derived CDR1 and CDR2 are SQVTM and ANQGSEA. The CDR3 coding sequence is TGCAGCGTTGAAGGCGCGGACACAGACTACGAGCAGTACTTC. Translating it yields CSVEGADTDYEQYF.

V and J are TRBV5-1 and TRBJ1-3, with D unclear. Germline assignment: CDR1 SGHRS and CDR2 YFSETQ. The germline V and J ends were trimmed by 2 bases and 4 bases, with 13 bases remaining between them. This CDR3 region has 15 residues. The CDR3 DNA reads TGCGCCAGCAGCTTTAACCCAAGCCACGGAAACACCATATATTTT. It encodes CASSFNPSHGNTIYF.

This clonotype was seen repeatedly, ten times or more. The chain carries TRBV12-3 or TRBV12-4 and TRBJ1-2; 9 bases line up with TRBD1. This CDR3 has 15 amino acids. Unmatched junction bases numbered 7, after V lost 6 bases and J lost 2 bases. CDR3 coding DNA: TGTGCCAGCAGCCCCCGACAGGGGGGAAACTATGGCTACACCTTC. This encodes CASSPRQGGNYGYTF.

This clonotype was seen a few times. Here the CDR3 reads CASSLGGSSSTDTQYF. CDR3 bases: TGTGCCAGCAGCTTGGGCGGGTCTTCTAGCACAGATACGCAGTATTTT. This chain connects TRBV7-8 to TRBJ2-3; possible D gene TRBD2, 5 bases. Germline CDR1 is SGHVS and CDR2 is FQNEAQ. The CDR3 spans 16 residues. The V end was cut by 3 bases, the J end by 0 bases, with 13 bases between. Filled out from reference TRBV7-8 and TRBJ2-3, the complete variable domain reads GAGVSQSPRYKVAKRGQDVALRCDPISGHVSLFWYQQALGQGPEFLTYFQNEAQLDKSGLPSDRFFAERPEGSVSTLKIQRTQQEDSAVYLCASSLGGSSSTDTQYFGPGTRLTVL.

This clonotype was seen repeatedly, ten times or more. The chain is built from TRBV13 and TRBJ1-1; D not resolved. The germline V gene has CDR1 PRHDT and CDR2 FYEKMQ (reference sequence). The CDR3 has 13 amino acids. V lost 2 bases and J 1 base, leaving 5 bases between the germline ends. CDR3 sequence reads: CASSLKGNTEAFF. The CDR3 bases are TGTGCCAGCAGCTTAAAAGGGAACACTGAAGCTTTCTTT. Full variable domain (remainder filled in from reference TRBV13 and TRBJ1-1): AAGVIQSPRHLIKEKRETATLKCYPIPRHDTVYWYQQGPGQDPQFLISFYEKMQSDKGSIPDRFSAQQFSDYHSELNMSSLELGDSALYFCASSLKGNTEAFFGQGTRLTVV.

This chain uses TRBV5-1 with TRBJ2-7; a possible D gene is TRBD2 (6 bases). The V end lost 2 bases, the J end lost 3 bases, and 21 bases lay between the germline ends. This CDR3 contains 17 residues. CDR1 and CDR2 from the germline V gene are SGHRS and YFSETQ. The CDR3 region is CASSFSRRFNGGYEQYV. DNA of the CDR3: TGCGCCAGCAGCTTCTCCCGGCGCTTTAACGGGGGCTACGAGCAGTACGTC.

This clonotype appeared many times. V is TRBV11-2 and J is TRBJ1-2, with D uncertain. The ends were cut back, 1 base at V and 4 bases at J, with 7 bases in the middle. Germline-derived CDR1 and CDR2 are SGHAT and FQNNGV. This CDR3 has 13 residues. The CDR3 is CASSLGRFYGYTF. The CDR3 DNA is TGTGCCAGCAGCTTAGGACGGTTCTATGGCTACACCTTC.